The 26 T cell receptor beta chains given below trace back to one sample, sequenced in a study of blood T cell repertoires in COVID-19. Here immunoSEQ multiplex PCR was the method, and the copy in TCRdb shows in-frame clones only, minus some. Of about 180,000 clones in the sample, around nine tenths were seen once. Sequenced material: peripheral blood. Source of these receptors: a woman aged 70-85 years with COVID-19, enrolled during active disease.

Here the CDR3 reads CASSPTSGTTDTQYF. The CDR3 bases are TGTGCCAGCAGCCCCACTAGCGGGACCACAGATACGCAGTATTTT. V usage is TRBV7-2 and J usage is TRBJ2-3; TRBD2 matches at 10 bases. The CDR3 is 15 amino acids. The germline V gene encodes CDR1 SGHTA and CDR2 FQGNSA. The V and J ends lost 5 bases and 2 bases, in that order; junction bases with no gene match: 4.

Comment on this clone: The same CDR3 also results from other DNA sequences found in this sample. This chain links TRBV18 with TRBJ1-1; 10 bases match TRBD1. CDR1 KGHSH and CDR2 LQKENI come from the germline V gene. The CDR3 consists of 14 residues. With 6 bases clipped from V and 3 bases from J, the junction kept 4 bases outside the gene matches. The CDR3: CASSQGQGYTEAFF. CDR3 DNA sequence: TGTGCCAGCTCCCAGGGACAGGGGTACACTGAAGCTTTCTTT.

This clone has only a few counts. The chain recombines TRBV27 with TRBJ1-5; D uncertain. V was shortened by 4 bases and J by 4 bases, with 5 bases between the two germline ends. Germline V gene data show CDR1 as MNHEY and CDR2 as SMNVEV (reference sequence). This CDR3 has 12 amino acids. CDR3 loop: CASSSINQPQHF. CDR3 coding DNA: TGTGCCAGCAGTTCTATTAATCAGCCCCAGCATTTT.

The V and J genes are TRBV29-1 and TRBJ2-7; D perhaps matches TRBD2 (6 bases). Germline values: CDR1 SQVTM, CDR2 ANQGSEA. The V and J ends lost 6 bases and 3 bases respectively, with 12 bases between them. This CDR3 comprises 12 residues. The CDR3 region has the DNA TGCAGCGTCCGACCTAGCGACTACGAGCAGTACTTC. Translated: CSVRPSDYEQYF.

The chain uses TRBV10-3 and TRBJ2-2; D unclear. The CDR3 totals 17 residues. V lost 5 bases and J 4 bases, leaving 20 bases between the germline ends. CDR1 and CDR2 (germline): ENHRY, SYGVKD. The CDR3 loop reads CAISNLHYPSGTGELFF. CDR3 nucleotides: TGTGCCATCAGTAACTTACATTACCCGTCGGGCACCGGGGAGCTGTTTTTT.

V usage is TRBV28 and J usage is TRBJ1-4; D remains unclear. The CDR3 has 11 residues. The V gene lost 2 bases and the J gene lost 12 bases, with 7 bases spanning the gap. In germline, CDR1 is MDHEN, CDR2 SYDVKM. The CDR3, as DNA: TGTGCCAGCAGTTTACGGAGGGAACTGTTTTTT. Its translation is CASSLRRELFF.

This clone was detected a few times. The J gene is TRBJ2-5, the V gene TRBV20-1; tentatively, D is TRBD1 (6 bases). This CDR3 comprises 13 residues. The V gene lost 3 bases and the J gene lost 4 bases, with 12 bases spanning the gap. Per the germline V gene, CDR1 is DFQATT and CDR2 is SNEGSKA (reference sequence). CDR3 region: CSASTGLGETQYF. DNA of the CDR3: TGCAGTGCTAGTACAGGGTTGGGAGAGACCCAGTACTTC.

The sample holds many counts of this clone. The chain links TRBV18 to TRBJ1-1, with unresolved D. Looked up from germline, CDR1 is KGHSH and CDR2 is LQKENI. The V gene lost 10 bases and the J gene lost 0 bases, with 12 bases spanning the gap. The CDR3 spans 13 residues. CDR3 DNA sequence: TGTGCCACCCGGAGTACCATGAACACTGAAGCTTTCTTT. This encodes CATRSTMNTEAFF. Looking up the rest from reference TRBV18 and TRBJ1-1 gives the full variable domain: NAGVMQNPRHLVRRRGQEARLRCSPMKGHSHVYWYRQLPEEGLKFMVYLQKENIIDESGMPKERFSAEFPKEGPSILRIQQVVRGDSAAYFCATRSTMNTEAFFGQGTRLTVV.

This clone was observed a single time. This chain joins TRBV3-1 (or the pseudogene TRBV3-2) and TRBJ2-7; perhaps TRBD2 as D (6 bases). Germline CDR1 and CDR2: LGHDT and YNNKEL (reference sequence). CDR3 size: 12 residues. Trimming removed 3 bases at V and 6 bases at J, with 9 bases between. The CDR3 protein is CASSQLGGEQYF. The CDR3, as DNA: TGTGCCAGCAGCCAGTTGGGGGGCGAGCAGTACTTC.

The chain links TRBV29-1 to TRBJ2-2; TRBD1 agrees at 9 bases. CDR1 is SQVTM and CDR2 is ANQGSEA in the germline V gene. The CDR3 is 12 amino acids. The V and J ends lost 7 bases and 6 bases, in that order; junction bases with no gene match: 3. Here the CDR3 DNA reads TGCAGCGGGGGACAGGGCTCCGGGGAGCTGTTTTTT. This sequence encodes CSGGQGSGELFF.

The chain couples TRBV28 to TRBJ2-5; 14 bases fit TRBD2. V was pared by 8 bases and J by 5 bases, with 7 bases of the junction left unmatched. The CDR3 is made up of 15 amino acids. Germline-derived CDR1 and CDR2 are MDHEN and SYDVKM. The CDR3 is CASSTSGRGGETQYF. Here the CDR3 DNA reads TGTGCCAGCTCGACTAGCGGGAGGGGCGGGGAGACCCAGTACTTC.

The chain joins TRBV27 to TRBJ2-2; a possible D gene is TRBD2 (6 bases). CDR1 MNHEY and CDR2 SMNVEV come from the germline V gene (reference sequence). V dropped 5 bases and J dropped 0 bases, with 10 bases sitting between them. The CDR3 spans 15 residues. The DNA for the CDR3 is TGTGCCAGCAGTCCCCGGGGGACGAACACCGGGGAGCTGTTTTTT. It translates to CASSPRGTNTGELFF.

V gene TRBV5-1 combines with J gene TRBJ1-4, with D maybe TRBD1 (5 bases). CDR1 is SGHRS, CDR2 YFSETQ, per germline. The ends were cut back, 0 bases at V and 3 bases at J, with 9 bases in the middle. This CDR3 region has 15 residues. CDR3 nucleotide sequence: TGCGCCAGCAGCTTGGCCGGGGGGGCTAATGAAAAACTGTTTTTT. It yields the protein CASSLAGGANEKLFF.

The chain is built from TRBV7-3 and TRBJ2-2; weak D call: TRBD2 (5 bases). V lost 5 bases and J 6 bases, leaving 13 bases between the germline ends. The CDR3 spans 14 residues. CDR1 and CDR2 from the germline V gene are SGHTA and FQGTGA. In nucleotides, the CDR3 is TGTGCCAGCAGCAACCAGGAGGCCTCCGGGGAGCTGTTTTTT. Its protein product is CASSNQEASGELFF.

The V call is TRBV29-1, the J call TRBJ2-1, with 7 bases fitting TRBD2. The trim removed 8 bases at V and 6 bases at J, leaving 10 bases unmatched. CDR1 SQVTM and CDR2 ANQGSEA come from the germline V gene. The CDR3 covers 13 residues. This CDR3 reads CSSLGGGPNEQFF. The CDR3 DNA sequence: TGCAGCTCCCTCGGGGGAGGGCCCAATGAGCAGTTCTTC.

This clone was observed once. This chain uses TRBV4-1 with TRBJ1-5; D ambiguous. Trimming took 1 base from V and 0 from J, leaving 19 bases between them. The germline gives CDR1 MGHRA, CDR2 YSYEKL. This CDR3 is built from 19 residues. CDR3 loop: CASSQAAGSTTYSNQPQHF. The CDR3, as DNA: TGCGCCAGCAGCCAAGCAGCCGGGTCCACCACTTATAGCAATCAGCCCCAGCATTTT.

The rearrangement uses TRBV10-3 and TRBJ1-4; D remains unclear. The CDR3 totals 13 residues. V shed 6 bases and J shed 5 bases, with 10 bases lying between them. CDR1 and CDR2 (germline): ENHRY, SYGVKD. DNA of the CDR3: TGTGCCATCAGGCCGGGGAGGAATGAAAAACTGTTTTTT. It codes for CAIRPGRNEKLFF.

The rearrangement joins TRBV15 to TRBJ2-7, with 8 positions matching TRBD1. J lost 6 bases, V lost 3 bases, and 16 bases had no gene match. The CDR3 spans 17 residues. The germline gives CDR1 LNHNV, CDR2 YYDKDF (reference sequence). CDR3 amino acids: CATSSSRGRRGRSEQYF. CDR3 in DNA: TGTGCCACCAGCAGCTCCCGAGGGCGCAGGGGGCGATCCGAGCAGTACTTC. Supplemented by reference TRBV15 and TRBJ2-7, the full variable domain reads DAMVIQNPRYQVTQFGKPVTLSCSQTLNHNVMYWYQQKSSQAPKLLFHYYDKDFNNEADTPDNFQSRRPNTSFCFLDIRSPGLGDTAMYLCATSSSRGRRGRSEQYFGPGTRLTVT.

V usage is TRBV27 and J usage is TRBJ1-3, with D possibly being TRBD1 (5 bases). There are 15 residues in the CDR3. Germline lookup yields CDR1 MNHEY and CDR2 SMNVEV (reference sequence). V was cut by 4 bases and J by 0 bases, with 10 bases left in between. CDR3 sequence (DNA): TGTGCCAGCAGTTCGCAGGGATTCTCTGGAAACACCATATATTTT. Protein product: CASSSQGFSGNTIYF.

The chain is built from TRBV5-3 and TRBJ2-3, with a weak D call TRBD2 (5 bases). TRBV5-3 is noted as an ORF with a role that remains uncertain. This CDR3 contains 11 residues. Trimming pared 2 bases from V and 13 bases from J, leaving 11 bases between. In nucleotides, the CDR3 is TGTGCCAGAAGCTTTCGGGCCGGGGAGTATTTT. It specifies CARSFRAGEYF.

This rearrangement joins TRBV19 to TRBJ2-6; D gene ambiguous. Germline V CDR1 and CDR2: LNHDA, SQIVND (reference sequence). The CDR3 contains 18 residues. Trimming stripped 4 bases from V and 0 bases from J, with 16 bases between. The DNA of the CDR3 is TGTGCCAGTAGTAACTACGCGGTATCTGGCTCTGGGGCCAACGTCCTGACTTTC. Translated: CASSNYAVSGSGANVLTF. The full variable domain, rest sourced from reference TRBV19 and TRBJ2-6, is DGGITQSPKYLFRKEGQNVTLSCEQNLNHDAMYWYRQDPGQGLRLIYYSQIVNDFQKGDIAEGYSVSREKKESFPLTVTSAQKNPTAFYLCASSNYAVSGSGANVLTFGAGSRLTVL.

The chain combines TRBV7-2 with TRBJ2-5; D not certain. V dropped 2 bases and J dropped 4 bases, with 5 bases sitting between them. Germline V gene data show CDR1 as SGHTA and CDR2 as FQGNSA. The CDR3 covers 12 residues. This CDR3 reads CASSLWAETQYF. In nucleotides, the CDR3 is TGTGCCAGCAGCTTATGGGCAGAGACCCAGTACTTC.

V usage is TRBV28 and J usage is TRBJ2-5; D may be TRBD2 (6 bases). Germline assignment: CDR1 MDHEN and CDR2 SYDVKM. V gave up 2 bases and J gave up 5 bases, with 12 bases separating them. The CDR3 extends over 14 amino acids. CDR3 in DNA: TGTGCCAGCAGTTTAACGGGAGTCCGGGAGACCCAGTACTTC. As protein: CASSLTGVRETQYF.

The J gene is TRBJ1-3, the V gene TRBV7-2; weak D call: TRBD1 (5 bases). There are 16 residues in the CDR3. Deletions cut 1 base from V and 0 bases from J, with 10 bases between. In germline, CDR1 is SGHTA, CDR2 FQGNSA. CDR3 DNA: TGTGCCAGCAGCTTAGAGGCAGGGAACTCTGGAAACACCATATATTTT. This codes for CASSLEAGNSGNTIYF.

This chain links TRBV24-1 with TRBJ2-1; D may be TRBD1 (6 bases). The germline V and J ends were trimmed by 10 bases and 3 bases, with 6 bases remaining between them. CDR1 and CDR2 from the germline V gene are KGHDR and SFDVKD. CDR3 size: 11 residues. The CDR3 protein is CATGGYNEQFF. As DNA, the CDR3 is TGTGCCACAGGGGGCTACAATGAGCAGTTCTTC.

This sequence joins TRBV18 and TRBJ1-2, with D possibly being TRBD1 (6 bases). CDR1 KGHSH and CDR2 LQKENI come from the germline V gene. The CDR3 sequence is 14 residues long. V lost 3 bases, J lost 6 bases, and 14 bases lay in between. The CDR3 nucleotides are TGTGCCAGCTCACCGGTCTGGACAGCGGATGGCTACACCTTC. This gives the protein CASSPVWTADGYTF.